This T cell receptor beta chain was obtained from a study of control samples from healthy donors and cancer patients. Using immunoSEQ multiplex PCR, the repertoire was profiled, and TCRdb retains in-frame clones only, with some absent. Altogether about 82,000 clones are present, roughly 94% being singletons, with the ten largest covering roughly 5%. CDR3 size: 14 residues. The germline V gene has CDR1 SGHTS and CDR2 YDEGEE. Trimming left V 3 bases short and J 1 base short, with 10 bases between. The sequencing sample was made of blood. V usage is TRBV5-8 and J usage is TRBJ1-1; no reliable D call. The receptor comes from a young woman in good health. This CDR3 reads CASSSHRGNTEAFF. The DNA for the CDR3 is TGTGCCAGCAGCTCCCATCGGGGGAACACTGAAGCTTTCTTT.